This T cell receptor (beta chain) was identified during a study of cytomegalovirus exposure and HLA in healthy donors. PCR amplification relied on 60 Vbeta primers (plus 13 Jbeta primers). Profiling relied on immunoSEQ multiplex PCR, and the TCRdb table lists in-frame clones only, not all of them. The table lists about 200,000 clones, more than 75% of them singletons. The ends lost 5 bases at V and 4 bases at J; junction bases unmatched: 9. Germline V lookup: CDR1 LNHDA, CDR2 SQIVND (reference sequence). CDR3 length: 16 residues. Input material: PBMCs. V and J are TRBV19 and TRBJ2-2; 8 bases align to TRBD2. This sequence was found in a woman between 45 and 60 years old in good health and CMV-seropositive. The CDR3 DNA reads TGTGCCAGTAGTCCCGTAGCGGGGCGGTCCACCGGGGAGCTGTTTTTT. This encodes CASSPVAGRSTGELFF. The full variable domain, completed using reference TRBV19 and TRBJ2-2, is DGGITQSPKYLFRKEGQNVTLSCEQNLNHDAMYWYRQDPGQGLRLIYYSQIVNDFQKGDIAEGYSVSREKKESFPLTVTSAQKNPTAFYLCASSPVAGRSTGELFFGEGSRLTVL.